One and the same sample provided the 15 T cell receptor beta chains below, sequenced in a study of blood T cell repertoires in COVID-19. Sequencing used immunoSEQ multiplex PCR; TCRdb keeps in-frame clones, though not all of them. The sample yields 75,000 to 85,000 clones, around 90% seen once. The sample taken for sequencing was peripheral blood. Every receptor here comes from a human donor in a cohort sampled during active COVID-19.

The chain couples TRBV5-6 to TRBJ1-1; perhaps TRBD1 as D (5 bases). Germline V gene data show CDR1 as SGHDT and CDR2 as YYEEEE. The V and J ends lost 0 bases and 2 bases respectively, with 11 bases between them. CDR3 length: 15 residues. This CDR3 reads CASSLGRGANTEAFF. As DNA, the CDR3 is TGTGCCAGCAGCTTGGGTAGGGGTGCTAACACTGAAGCTTTCTTT. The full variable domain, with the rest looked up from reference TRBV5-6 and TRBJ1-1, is DAGVTQSPTHLIKTRGQQVTLRCSPKSGHDTVSWYQQALGQGPQFIFQYYEEEERQRGNFPDRFSGHQFPNYSSELNVNALLLGDSALYLCASSLGRGANTEAFFGQGTRLTVV.

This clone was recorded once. CDR3 in amino acids: CASSQRDRGPNTEAFF. Here the CDR3 DNA reads TGTGCCAGCAGCCAGAGGGACAGGGGGCCCAACACTGAAGCTTTCTTT. V gene TRBV3-1 (or the pseudogene TRBV3-2) combines with J gene TRBJ1-1; 12 bases match TRBD1. This CDR3 region has 16 residues. CDR1 LGHDT and CDR2 YNNKEL come from the germline V gene (reference sequence). V gave up 3 bases and J gave up 2 bases; unmatched junction bases: 4.

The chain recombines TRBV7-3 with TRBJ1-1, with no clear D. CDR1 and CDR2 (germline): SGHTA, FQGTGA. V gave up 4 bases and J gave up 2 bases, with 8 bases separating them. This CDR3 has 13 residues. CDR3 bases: TGTGCCAGCAGCTGGCAGACAAACACTGAAGCTTTCTTT. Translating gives CASSWQTNTEAFF.

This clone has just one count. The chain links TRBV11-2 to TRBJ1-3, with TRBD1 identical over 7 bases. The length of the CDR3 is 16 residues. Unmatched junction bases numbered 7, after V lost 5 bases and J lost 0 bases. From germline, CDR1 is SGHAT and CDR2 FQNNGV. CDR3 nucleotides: TGTGCCAGCAGCCCTATACAGGGGTCCTCTGGAAACACCATATATTTT. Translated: CASSPIQGSSGNTIYF.

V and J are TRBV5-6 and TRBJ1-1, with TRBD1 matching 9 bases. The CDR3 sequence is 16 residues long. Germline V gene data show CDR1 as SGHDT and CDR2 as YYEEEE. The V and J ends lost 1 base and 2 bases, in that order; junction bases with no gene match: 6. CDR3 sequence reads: CASSLRQTGGNTEAFF. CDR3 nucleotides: TGTGCCAGCAGCTTGCGTCAAACAGGGGGCAACACTGAAGCTTTCTTT. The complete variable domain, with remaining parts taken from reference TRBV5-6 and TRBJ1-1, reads DAGVTQSPTHLIKTRGQQVTLRCSPKSGHDTVSWYQQALGQGPQFIFQYYEEEERQRGNFPDRFSGHQFPNYSSELNVNALLLGDSALYLCASSLRQTGGNTEAFFGQGTRLTVV.

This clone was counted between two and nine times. The CDR3 DNA sequence: TGTGCCAGCAGCTCTGGAGATACCGGGACAGGGTATTCACCCCTCCACTTT. It yields the protein CASSSGDTGTGYSPLHF. The chain links TRBV7-3 to TRBJ1-6, with 9 positions matching TRBD1. J was trimmed by 8 bases and V by 4 bases; bases with no gene match: 12. The CDR3 sequence is 17 residues long. Looked up from germline, CDR1 is SGHTA and CDR2 is FQGTGA.

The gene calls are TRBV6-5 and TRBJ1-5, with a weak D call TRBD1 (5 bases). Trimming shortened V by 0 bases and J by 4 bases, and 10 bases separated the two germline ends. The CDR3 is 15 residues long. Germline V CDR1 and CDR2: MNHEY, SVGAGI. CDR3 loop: CASSYSIGGNQPQHF. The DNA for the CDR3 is TGTGCCAGCAGTTACTCGATCGGGGGTAATCAGCCCCAGCATTTT.

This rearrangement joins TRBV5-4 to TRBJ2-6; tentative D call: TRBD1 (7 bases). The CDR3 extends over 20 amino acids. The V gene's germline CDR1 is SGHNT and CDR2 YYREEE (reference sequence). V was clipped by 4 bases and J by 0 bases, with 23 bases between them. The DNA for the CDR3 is TGTGCCAGCAGCCCGGAACTAGCCCGGGACAGAGCCTCTGGGGCCAACGTCCTGACTTTC. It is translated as CASSPELARDRASGANVLTF.

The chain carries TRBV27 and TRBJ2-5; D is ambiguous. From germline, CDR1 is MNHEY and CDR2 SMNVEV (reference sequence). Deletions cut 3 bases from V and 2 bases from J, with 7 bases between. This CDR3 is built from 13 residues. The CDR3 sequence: CASSFVAQETQYF. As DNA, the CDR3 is TGTGCCAGCAGTTTCGTAGCTCAAGAGACCCAGTACTTC.

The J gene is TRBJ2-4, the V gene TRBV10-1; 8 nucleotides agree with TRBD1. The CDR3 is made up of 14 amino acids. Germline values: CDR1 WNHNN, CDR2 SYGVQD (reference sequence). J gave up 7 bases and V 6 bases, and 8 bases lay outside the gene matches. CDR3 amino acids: CASRAGGADNIQYF. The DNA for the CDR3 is TGCGCCAGCAGGGCAGGGGGCGCTGATAACATTCAGTACTTC.

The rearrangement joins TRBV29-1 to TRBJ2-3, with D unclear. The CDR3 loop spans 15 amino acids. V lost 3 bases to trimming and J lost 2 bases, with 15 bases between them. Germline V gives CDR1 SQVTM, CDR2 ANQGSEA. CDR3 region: CSVEPVFLLTDTQYF. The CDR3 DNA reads TGCAGCGTTGAGCCGGTATTTCTTCTCACAGATACGCAGTATTTT.

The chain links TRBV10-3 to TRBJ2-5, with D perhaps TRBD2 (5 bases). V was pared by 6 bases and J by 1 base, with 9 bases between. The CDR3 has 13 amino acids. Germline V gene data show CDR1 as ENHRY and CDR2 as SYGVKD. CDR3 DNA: TGTGCCATCAGAACCACTAGCCAAGAGACCCAGTACTTC. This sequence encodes CAIRTTSQETQYF.

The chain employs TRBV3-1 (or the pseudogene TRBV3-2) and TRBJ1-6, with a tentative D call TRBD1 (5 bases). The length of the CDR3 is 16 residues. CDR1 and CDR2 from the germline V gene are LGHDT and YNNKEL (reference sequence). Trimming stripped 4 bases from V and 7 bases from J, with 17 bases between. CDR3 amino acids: CASSPPGLGGNSPLHF. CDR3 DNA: TGTGCCAGCAGCCCTCCCGGTTTGGGGGGAAATTCACCCCTCCACTTT.

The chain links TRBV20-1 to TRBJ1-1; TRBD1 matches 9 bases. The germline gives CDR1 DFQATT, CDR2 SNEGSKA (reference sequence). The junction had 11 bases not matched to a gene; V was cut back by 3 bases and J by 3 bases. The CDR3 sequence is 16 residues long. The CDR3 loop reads CSASLLEQGADTEAFF. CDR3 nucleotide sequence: TGCAGTGCTAGTTTGTTGGAACAGGGGGCGGACACTGAAGCTTTCTTT.

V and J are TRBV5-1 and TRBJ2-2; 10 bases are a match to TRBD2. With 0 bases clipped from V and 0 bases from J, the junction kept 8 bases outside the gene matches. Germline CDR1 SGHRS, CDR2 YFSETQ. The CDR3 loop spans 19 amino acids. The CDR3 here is CASSLALAGVYANTGELFF. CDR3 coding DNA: TGCGCCAGCAGCTTGGCGCTAGCGGGGGTATACGCGAACACCGGGGAGCTGTTTTTT. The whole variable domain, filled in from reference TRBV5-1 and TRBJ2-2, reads KAGVTQTPRYLIKTRGQQVTLSCSPISGHRSVSWYQQTPGQGLQFLFEYFSETQRNKGNFPGRFSGRQFSNSRSEMNVSTLELGDSALYLCASSLALAGVYANTGELFFGEGSRLTVL.